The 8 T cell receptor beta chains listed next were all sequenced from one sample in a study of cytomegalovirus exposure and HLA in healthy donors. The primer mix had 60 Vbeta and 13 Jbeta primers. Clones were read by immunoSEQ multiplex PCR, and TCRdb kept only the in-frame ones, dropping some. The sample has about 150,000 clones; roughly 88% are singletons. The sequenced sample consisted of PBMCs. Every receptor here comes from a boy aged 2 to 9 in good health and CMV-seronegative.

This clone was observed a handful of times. This CDR3 reads CASTRERYTEAFF. CDR3 coding DNA: TGTGCCAGCACGAGGGAAAGGTACACTGAAGCTTTCTTT. The V gene is TRBV6-5, the J gene TRBJ1-1; D ambiguous. Germline CDR1 MNHEY, CDR2 SVGAGI. Deletions cut 7 bases from V and 3 bases from J, with 12 bases between. The CDR3 is made up of 13 amino acids.

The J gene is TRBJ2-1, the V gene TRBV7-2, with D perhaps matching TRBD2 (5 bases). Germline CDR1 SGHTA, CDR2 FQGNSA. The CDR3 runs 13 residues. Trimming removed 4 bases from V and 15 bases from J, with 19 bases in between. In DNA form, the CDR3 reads TGTGCCAGCAGCTCCCAGGAGCGGATAGTGCGGTTCTTC. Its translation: CASSSQERIVRFF.

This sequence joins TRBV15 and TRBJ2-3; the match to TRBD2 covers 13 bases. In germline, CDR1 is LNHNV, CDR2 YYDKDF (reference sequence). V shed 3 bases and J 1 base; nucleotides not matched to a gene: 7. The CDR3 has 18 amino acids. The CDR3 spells CATSRGLAGITGTDTQYF. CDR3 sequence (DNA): TGTGCCACCAGCAGGGGACTAGCGGGGATCACAGGCACAGATACGCAGTATTTT.

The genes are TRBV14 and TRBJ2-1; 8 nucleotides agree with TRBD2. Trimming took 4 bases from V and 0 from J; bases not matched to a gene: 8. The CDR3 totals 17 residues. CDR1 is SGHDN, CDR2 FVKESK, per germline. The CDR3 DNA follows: TGTGCCAGCAGCCCCTTCTCGGGGGGGGTCTCCTACAATGAGCAGTTCTTC. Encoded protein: CASSPFSGGVSYNEQFF.

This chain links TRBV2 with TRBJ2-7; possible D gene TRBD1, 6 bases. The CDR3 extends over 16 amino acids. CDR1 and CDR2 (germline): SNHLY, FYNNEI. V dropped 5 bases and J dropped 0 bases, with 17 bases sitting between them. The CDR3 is CASSITRGLFSYEQYF. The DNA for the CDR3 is TGTGCCAGCAGTATCACCAGGGGTCTCTTCTCCTACGAGCAGTACTTC.

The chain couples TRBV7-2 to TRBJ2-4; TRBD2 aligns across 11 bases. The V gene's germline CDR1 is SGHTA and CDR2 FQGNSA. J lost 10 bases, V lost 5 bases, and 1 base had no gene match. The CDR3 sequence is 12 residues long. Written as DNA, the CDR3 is TGTGCCAGCAGCAGACTAGCGGGGATTCAGTACTTC. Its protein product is CASSRLAGIQYF.

As DNA, the CDR3 is TGTGCCAGTAGTATGACAGGGCAAAATGAAAAACTGTTTTTT. Protein: CASSMTGQNEKLFF. J is TRBJ1-4 and V is TRBV19, with 7 bases matching TRBD1. Trimming removed 3 bases from V and 5 bases from J; junction bases left unmatched: 3. Germline V gene sequence: CDR1 LNHDA, CDR2 SQIVND (reference sequence). The CDR3 contains 14 residues.

The CDR3 DNA follows: TGTGCCAGCAGCCGCCGGGGGGGGGCCTTCAACACTGAAGCTTTCTTT. Its translation is CASSRRGGAFNTEAFF. The rearrangement links TRBV27 to TRBJ1-1; D possibly corresponds to TRBD1 (6 bases). V lost 6 bases and J lost 2, with 19 bases in between. Germline V gene lookup returns CDR1 MNHEY and CDR2 SMNVEV (reference sequence). The CDR3 loop spans 16 amino acids.